The source of this T cell receptor (beta chain) is a study of blood T cell repertoires in COVID-19. Across the whole study: Donors in the United States, Italy and Spain gave samples during acute or convalescent COVID-19. The cDNA or gDNA used as material had been derived from T cells, B-cell-depleted T cells, or PBMCs.

CDR3 length equals 15 residues. From germline, CDR1 is LNHDA and CDR2 SQIVND (reference sequence). The V and J ends lost 6 bases and 2 bases, in that order; junction bases with no gene match: 9. Only in-frame clones appear in the TCRdb table, and some are missing; sequencing was by immunoSEQ multiplex PCR. This table holds a few hundred thousand clones, 65% to 85% found once. Assignments of participants to cohorts depended upon their own reported clinical history. This clonotype was sampled from a man aged 25-45 years with acute COVID-19. The V and J genes are TRBV19 and TRBJ1-1; 7 positions agree with TRBD1. The sample consisted of PBMCs or T cells enriched from blood (not recorded which). CDR3 DNA sequence: TGTGCCAGTAGGCCTGGGACAGCTCGTAACACTGAAGCTTTCTTT. Translating gives CASRPGTARNTEAFF. Full variable domain (outside the CDR3, taken from reference TRBV19 and TRBJ1-1): DGGITQSPKYLFRKEGQNVTLSCEQNLNHDAMYWYRQDPGQGLRLIYYSQIVNDFQKGDIAEGYSVSREKKESFPLTVTSAQKNPTAFYLCASRPGTARNTEAFFGQGTRLTVV.